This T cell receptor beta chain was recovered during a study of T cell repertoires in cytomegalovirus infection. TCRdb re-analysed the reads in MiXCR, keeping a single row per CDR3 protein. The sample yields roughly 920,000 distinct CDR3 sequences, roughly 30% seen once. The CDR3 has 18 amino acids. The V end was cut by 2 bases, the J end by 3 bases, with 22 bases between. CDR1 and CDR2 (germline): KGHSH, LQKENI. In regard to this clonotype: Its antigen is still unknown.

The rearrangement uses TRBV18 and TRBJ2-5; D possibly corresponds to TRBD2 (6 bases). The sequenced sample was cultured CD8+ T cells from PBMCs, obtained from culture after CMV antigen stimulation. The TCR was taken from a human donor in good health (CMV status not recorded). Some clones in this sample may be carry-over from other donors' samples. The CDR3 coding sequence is TGTGCCAGCTCACCAAACGGGGACTGGCGGCGGGTTGAAGAGACCCAGTACTTC. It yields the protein CASSPNGDWRRVEETQYF.